Listed here are 9 T cell receptor beta chains from one sample, sequenced in a study of cytomegalovirus exposure and HLA in healthy donors. Produced via immunoSEQ multiplex PCR; TCRdb's table is partial and in-frame only. The sample carries roughly 90,000 clones, 85% recorded once. What was sequenced was PBMCs. These receptors were taken from a man aged 18 to 35 in good health and CMV-seropositive.

This chain uses TRBV4-2 with TRBJ1-5, with unresolved D. V shed 0 bases and J shed 5 bases, with 8 bases lying between them. CDR1 LGHNA and CDR2 YNFKEQ come from the germline V gene. This CDR3 is built from 14 residues. The CDR3: CASSQDHLDQPQHF. Here the CDR3 DNA reads TGTGCCAGCAGCCAAGATCATCTAGATCAGCCCCAGCATTTT.

CDR3 coding DNA: TGTGCCAGCAGCCTAGGGACAGGGAGAACTGAAGCTTTCTTT. Residues: CASSLGTGRTEAFF. The chain links TRBV27 to TRBJ1-1; TRBD1 agrees at 9 bases. The junction had 7 bases not matched to a gene; V was cut back by 6 bases and J by 5 bases. There are 14 residues in the CDR3. Germline lookup yields CDR1 MNHEY and CDR2 SMNVEV (reference sequence).

J is TRBJ1-1 and V is TRBV2; D uncertain. The CDR3 loop spans 12 amino acids. From germline, CDR1 is SNHLY and CDR2 FYNNEI. V lost 5 bases, J lost 5 bases, and 9 bases lay in between. The CDR3 is CASSSLRTEAFF. CDR3 coding DNA: TGTGCCAGCAGTTCATTGAGGACTGAAGCTTTCTTT. The full variable domain, in which reference TRBV2 and TRBJ1-1 provide the parts outside the CDR3, is EPEVTQTPSHQVTQMGQEVILRCVPISNHLYFYWYRQILGQKVEFLVSFYNNEISEKSEIFDDQFSVERPDGSNFTLKIRSTKLEDSAMYFCASSSLRTEAFFGQGTRLTVV.

V usage is TRBV5-6 and J usage is TRBJ1-1, with D perhaps TRBD1 (6 bases). Germline lookup yields CDR1 SGHDT and CDR2 YYEEEE. V gave up 1 base and J gave up 1 base, with 14 bases separating them. This CDR3 has 16 residues. The CDR3 sequence: CASSLLGLQGNTEAFF. In nucleotides, the CDR3 is TGTGCCAGCAGCTTGCTGGGTCTACAGGGGAACACTGAAGCTTTCTTT.

The V call is TRBV19, the J call TRBJ1-5; D is undetermined. The V and J ends lost 2 bases and 0 bases respectively, with 11 bases between them. The CDR3 extends over 16 amino acids. The germline gives CDR1 LNHDA, CDR2 SQIVND (reference sequence). In DNA, the CDR3 is TGTGCCAGTAGTATATTGGCTGTTTATAGCAATCAGCCCCAGCATTTT. Its translation is CASSILAVYSNQPQHF.

CDR3 amino acids: CASSPFGQGRTGELFF. DNA for the CDR3: TGCGCCAGCAGCCCGTTTGGCCAGGGAAGGACCGGGGAGCTGTTTTTT. The chain joins TRBV5-1 to TRBJ2-2; TRBD1 might be the D (5 bases). The CDR3 totals 16 residues. V lost 4 bases, J lost 5 bases, and 18 bases lay in between. CDR1 is SGHRS and CDR2 is YFSETQ in the germline V gene.

This chain uses TRBV28 with TRBJ2-1; TRBD1 aligns across 8 bases. Germline lookup yields CDR1 MDHEN and CDR2 SYDVKM. Trimming cost V 5 bases and J 8 bases; bases outside gene matches: 11. CDR3 length equals 15 residues. The CDR3 here is CASSPTGGGLDEQFF. CDR3 sequence (DNA): TGTGCCAGCAGTCCAACAGGGGGTGGATTAGATGAGCAGTTCTTC.

V is TRBV14 and J is TRBJ2-3; 9 bases agree with TRBD2. This CDR3 is built from 17 residues. From germline, CDR1 is SGHDN and CDR2 FVKESK. The V and J ends lost 0 bases and 6 bases, in that order; junction bases with no gene match: 10. CDR3 coding DNA: TGTGCCAGCAGCCAAGAGCTTGGGGGACTAGCCTCGGATACGCAGTATTTT. It yields the protein CASSQELGGLASDTQYF.

This chain connects TRBV15 to TRBJ1-4; 7 bases fit TRBD1. Germline assignment: CDR1 LNHNV and CDR2 YYDKDF (reference sequence). CDR3 size: 20 residues. Trimming removed 0 bases from V and 4 bases from J; junction bases left unmatched: 17. CDR3 nucleotide sequence: TGTGCCACCAGCAGAGATTATGGGACAGTCACCGATTTAGTTAATGAAAAACTGTTTTTT. This encodes CATSRDYGTVTDLVNEKLFF.